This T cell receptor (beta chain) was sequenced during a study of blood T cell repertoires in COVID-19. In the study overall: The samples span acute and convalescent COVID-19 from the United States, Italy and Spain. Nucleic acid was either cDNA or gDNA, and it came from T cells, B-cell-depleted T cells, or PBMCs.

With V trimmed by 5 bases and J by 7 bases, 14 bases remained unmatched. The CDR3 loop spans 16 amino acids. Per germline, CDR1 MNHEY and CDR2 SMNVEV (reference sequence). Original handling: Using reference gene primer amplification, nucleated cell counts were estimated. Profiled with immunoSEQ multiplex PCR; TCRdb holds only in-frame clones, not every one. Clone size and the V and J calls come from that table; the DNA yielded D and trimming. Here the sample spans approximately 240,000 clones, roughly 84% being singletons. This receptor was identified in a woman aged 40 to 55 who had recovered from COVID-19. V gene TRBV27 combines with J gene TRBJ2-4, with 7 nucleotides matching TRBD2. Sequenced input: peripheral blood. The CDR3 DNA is TGTGCCAGCAGTGGAAGCGCGGGAGAGGTTTCGAACATTCAGTACTTC. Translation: CASSGSAGEVSNIQYF.